This passage covers 12 T cell receptor beta chains from one sample sequenced in a study of blood T cell repertoires in COVID-19. The method was immunoSEQ multiplex PCR; TCRdb's version includes in-frame clones alone and lacks a portion of them. In the table there are about 310,000 clones, 90% of which are singletons. Sequencing was performed on peripheral blood. These receptor sequences come from a woman in her thirties or forties with COVID-19, enrolled during active disease.

This clone was seen more than once but under ten times. V and J are TRBV5-1 and TRBJ2-7; TRBD1 matches at 10 bases. Trimming at V came to 4 bases and at J to 1 base, leaving 5 bases not matched to a gene. There are 15 residues in the CDR3. The germline V gene encodes CDR1 SGHRS and CDR2 YFSETQ. The CDR3 is CASSVTGGGSYEQYF. For the CDR3, the DNA is TGCGCCAGCAGCGTGACAGGGGGCGGGTCCTACGAGCAGTACTTC.

J is TRBJ2-7 and V is TRBV14, with 7 bases fitting TRBD2. This CDR3 has 16 amino acids. CDR1 is SGHDN and CDR2 is FVKESK in the germline V gene. V dropped 4 bases and J dropped 0; count of bases not matched to a gene: 9. The CDR3 DNA is TGTGCCAGCAGCCTAAACCTGGGGGGGAGCTCCTACGAGCAGTACTTC. Protein product: CASSLNLGGSSYEQYF. Complete variable domain (other parts from reference TRBV14 and TRBJ2-7): EAGVTQFPSHSVIEKGQTVTLRCDPISGHDNLYWYRRVMGKEIKFLLHFVKESKQDESGMPNNRFLAERTGGTYSTLKVQPAELEDSGVYFCASSLNLGGSSYEQYFGPGTRLTVT.

The chain carries TRBV29-1 and TRBJ1-2; perhaps TRBD1 as D (5 bases). The CDR3 spans 13 residues. From germline, CDR1 is SQVTM and CDR2 ANQGSEA. Trimming took off 5 bases at V and 1 base at J, with 11 bases between the two ends. CDR3 in DNA: TGCAGCGTTTTCCACGACAGTAACTATGGCTACACCTTC. Its translation is CSVFHDSNYGYTF.

The chain recombines TRBV6-5 with TRBJ2-1; a possible D gene is TRBD2 (5 bases). CDR1 is MNHEY, CDR2 SVGAGI, per germline. With 7 bases removed from V and 2 bases from J, the gap between germline ends came to 12 bases. This CDR3 has 14 residues. CDR3 in amino acids: CASMYGEAYNEQFF. The CDR3, as DNA: TGTGCCAGCATGTACGGGGAAGCCTACAATGAGCAGTTCTTC.

The rearrangement uses TRBV30 and TRBJ1-3; the match to TRBD1 covers 7 bases. The V and J ends lost 5 bases and 0 bases, in that order; junction bases with no gene match: 7. The CDR3 covers 15 residues. Germline loops: CDR1 GTSNPN, CDR2 SVGIG (reference sequence). CDR3 coding DNA: TGTGCCTGGGGTCGGACAGGAAACTCTGGAAACACCATATATTTT. Its protein is CAWGRTGNSGNTIYF.

In its sample, this clone was seen a few times. One end of the junction varies from germline; a read error may be responsible. The chain carries TRBV7-2 and TRBJ2-7; 8 nucleotides line up with TRBD1. Looked up from germline, CDR1 is SGHTA and CDR2 is FQGNSA. The CDR3 runs to 13 residues. The CDR3 sequence: CASSLVQYGDRIW. In DNA form, the CDR3 reads TGTGCCAGCAGCTTAGTCCAGTATGGGGACAGGATATGG. Complete variable domain (other parts from reference TRBV7-2 and TRBJ2-7): GAGVSQSPSNKVTEKGKDVELRCDPISGHTALYWYRQSLGQGLEFLIYFQGNSAPDKSGLPSDRFSAERTGGSVSTLTIQRTQQEDSAVYLCASSLVQYGDRIWGPGTRLTVT.

The V gene is TRBV7-2, the J gene TRBJ1-4, with 8 nucleotides matching TRBD1. CDR1 is SGHTA and CDR2 is FQGNSA in the germline V gene. There are 15 residues in the CDR3. Trimming removed 5 bases from V and 3 bases from J; junction bases left unmatched: 5. The CDR3 reads CASSTQTGANEKLFF. CDR3 nucleotides: TGTGCCAGCAGCACCCAGACAGGGGCTAATGAAAAACTGTTTTTT.

The V and J genes are TRBV27 and TRBJ1-1; no firm D call. CDR1 is MNHEY, CDR2 SMNVEV, per germline (reference sequence). V was trimmed by 2 bases and J by 3 bases, leaving 10 bases between them. The CDR3 contains 14 residues. The CDR3 coding sequence is TGTGCCAGCAGTTTACGGAGGGCTTACACTGAAGCTTTCTTT. The encoded protein is CASSLRRAYTEAFF.

This clone was seen only once. The chain uses TRBV19 and TRBJ2-2, with 11 bases that match TRBD2. Germline CDR1 LNHDA, CDR2 SQIVND (reference sequence). The CDR3 runs 18 residues. Trimming took 1 base from V and 7 from J; bases not matched to a gene: 11. The CDR3 spells CASSIAGVAGGPDGELFF. CDR3 sequence (DNA): TGTGCCAGTAGTATAGCTGGAGTAGCGGGAGGGCCAGACGGGGAGCTGTTTTTT.

This chain connects TRBV29-1 to TRBJ1-2; D ambiguous. CDR3 length equals 15 residues. CDR1 and CDR2 (germline): SQVTM, ANQGSEA. Trimming shortened V by 3 bases and J by 5 bases, and 19 bases separated the two germline ends. CDR3 region: CSVDPVEKRAYGYTF. CDR3 bases: TGCAGCGTTGACCCAGTGGAGAAGAGAGCATATGGCTACACCTTC.

This rearrangement joins TRBV18 to TRBJ1-3; D perhaps matches TRBD1 (6 bases). The germline V and J ends were trimmed by 6 bases and 4 bases, with 13 bases remaining between them. CDR1 and CDR2 (germline): KGHSH, LQKENI. CDR3 length: 14 amino acids. CDR3 amino acids: CASSSAGAGNTIYF. DNA of the CDR3: TGTGCCAGCTCGTCCGCAGGGGCCGGAAACACCATATATTTT.

About this clone: Within the sample, other DNA sequences also encode this same CDR3. The J gene is TRBJ1-2, the V gene TRBV18; D ambiguous. Germline assignment: CDR1 KGHSH and CDR2 LQKENI. This CDR3 has 15 residues. Trimming removed 3 bases from V and 0 bases from J, with 11 bases in between. CDR3 in amino acids: CASSPPVSANYGYTF. The CDR3 DNA sequence: TGTGCCAGCTCACCGCCAGTCTCAGCTAACTATGGCTACACCTTC.